These 16 T cell receptor beta chains were sequenced from one sample in a study of blood T cell repertoires in COVID-19. Assay: immunoSEQ multiplex PCR; the TCRdb copy retains only in-frame clones and omits some. The sample consists of about 180,000 clones, 75% to 90% of them appearing once. Sequenced sample: peripheral blood. The receptors here all came from a human donor with active or convalescent COVID-19. The donor label of this sample is uncertain.

This chain links TRBV7-9 with TRBJ2-1; tentative D call: TRBD2 (5 bases). Germline CDR1 SEHNR, CDR2 FQNEAQ (reference sequence). The V and J ends lost 2 bases and 7 bases respectively, with 15 bases between them. The CDR3 contains 15 residues. The CDR3 DNA follows: TGTGCCAGCAGCTTATCGGTCGGGTGGAGGAATGAGCAGTTCTTC. This codes for CASSLSVGWRNEQFF.

V usage is TRBV7-3 and J usage is TRBJ2-3; 11 nucleotides match TRBD2. Germline-derived CDR1 and CDR2 are SGHTA and FQGTGA. The CDR3 length is 14 residues. Trimming took 3 bases from V and 6 from J; bases not matched to a gene: 2. The CDR3 here is CASSLGLAADTQYF. The CDR3 bases are TGTGCCAGCAGCTTGGGACTAGCGGCGGATACGCAGTATTTT.

The V gene is TRBV13, the J gene TRBJ1-1, with TRBD1 matching 7 bases. This CDR3 is built from 15 residues. J lost 4 bases, V lost 4 bases, and 9 bases had no gene match. Germline V gene data show CDR1 as PRHDT and CDR2 as FYEKMQ (reference sequence). CDR3 amino acids: CASSWTGTRGTEAFF. The CDR3 DNA sequence: TGTGCCAGCAGCTGGACAGGAACCCGGGGCACTGAAGCTTTCTTT. The entire variable domain, with the rest obtained from reference TRBV13 and TRBJ1-1, is as follows: AAGVIQSPRHLIKEKRETATLKCYPIPRHDTVYWYQQGPGQDPQFLISFYEKMQSDKGSIPDRFSAQQFSDYHSELNMSSLELGDSALYFCASSWTGTRGTEAFFGQGTRLTVV.

The chain links TRBV2 to TRBJ1-3; D uncertain. V was clipped by 6 bases and J by 2 bases, with 11 bases between them. CDR1 and CDR2 from the germline V gene are SNHLY and FYNNEI. CDR3 length equals 14 residues. The CDR3 reads CASSAEKTGNTIYF. CDR3 coding DNA: TGTGCCAGCAGCGCCGAGAAAACTGGAAACACCATATATTTT.

J is TRBJ2-1 and V is TRBV6-1; tentatively, D is TRBD1 (6 bases). Germline V gene lookup returns CDR1 MNHNS and CDR2 SASEGT. CDR3 length equals 15 residues. V lost 1 base to trimming and J lost 3 bases, with 10 bases between them. CDR3 in amino acids: CASSEDPGHYNEQFF. The DNA for the CDR3 is TGTGCCAGCAGTGAAGACCCGGGACACTACAATGAGCAGTTCTTC.

CDR3 residues: CASSYSSPQETQYF. CDR3 coding DNA: TGTGCCAGCAGCTACTCGTCCCCCCAAGAGACCCAGTACTTC. The V gene is TRBV7-2, the J gene TRBJ2-5; D unresolved. Germline assignment: CDR1 SGHTA and CDR2 FQGNSA. Between the trimmed V and J ends, which lost 4 bases and 1 base, there was a span of 10 bases. The CDR3 contains 14 residues.

In this sample, this clone turned up once. The genes are TRBV19 and TRBJ1-2; 10 bases match TRBD1. Germline loops: CDR1 LNHDA, CDR2 SQIVND (reference sequence). V shed 5 bases and J 5 bases; nucleotides not matched to a gene: 8. This CDR3 has 15 residues. The CDR3 nucleotides read TGTGCCAGTAGTCCCCGACAGGGGGCGTCGTATGGCTACACCTTC. Its protein product is CASSPRQGASYGYTF.

V and J are TRBV5-8 and TRBJ1-1, with D possibly TRBD1 on 5 matching bases. The CDR3 contains 14 residues. With 0 bases removed from V and 11 bases from J, the gap between germline ends came to 17 bases. Per germline, CDR1 SGHTS and CDR2 YDEGEE. The CDR3 nucleotides read TGTGCCAGCAGCTTGGGAAGGCTCAGGGCTGCGGCTTTCTTT. It codes for CASSLGRLRAAAFF.

The chain combines TRBV11-3 with TRBJ2-1; 9 bases fit TRBD2. The CDR3 has 16 amino acids. CDR1 is SGHNT, CDR2 YENEEA, per germline. J lost 8 bases, V lost 2 bases, and 10 bases had no gene match. The CDR3 region has the DNA TGTGCCAGCAGCTTAAGTAGTAGCGGGAGAGTCGATGAGCAGTTCTTC. Amino acids: CASSLSSSGRVDEQFF.

The chain links TRBV6-5 to TRBJ1-4, with a possible D match to TRBD1 (5 bases). CDR3 length equals 14 residues. V was trimmed by 0 bases and J by 7 bases, leaving 9 bases between them. Germline V gene lookup returns CDR1 MNHEY and CDR2 SVGAGI. This CDR3 is CASSYSLRGEKLFF. CDR3 bases: TGTGCCAGCAGTTACTCGCTAAGGGGTGAAAAACTGTTTTTT.

For the CDR3, the DNA is TGTGCCAGCAGTTACCGCGGCAGAAGCTCCTACGAGCAGTACTTC. Amino acid sequence: CASSYRGRSSYEQYF. The chain carries TRBV6-5 and TRBJ2-7; D is uncertain. The CDR3 is 15 residues long. Germline loops: CDR1 MNHEY, CDR2 SVGAGI. V was clipped by 2 bases and J by 0 bases, with 11 bases between them.

This chain joins TRBV7-9 and TRBJ2-2, with TRBD1 identical over 7 bases. V lost 0 bases, J lost 1 base, and 2 bases stayed unmatched. This CDR3 has 16 residues. Germline V gives CDR1 SEHNR, CDR2 FQNEAQ (reference sequence). CDR3 nucleotide sequence: TGTGCCAGCAGCTTAGCAGACAGGGTGAACACCGGGGAGCTGTTTTTT. Its protein is CASSLADRVNTGELFF.

V usage is TRBV7-3 and J usage is TRBJ2-7; a weak D match, TRBD1 (6 bases). The V end was cut by 1 base, the J end by 2 bases, with 6 bases between. The CDR3 length is 13 residues. Germline values: CDR1 SGHTA, CDR2 FQGTGA. CDR3 bases: TGTGCCAGCAGCTTAAAGGGGGCCTACGAGCAGTACTTC. Translating gives CASSLKGAYEQYF.

This clone was seen a handful of times. The chain has TRBV19 and TRBJ1-3; 9 bases are a match to TRBD1. This CDR3 is 17 amino acids long. V gave up 0 bases and J gave up 4 bases; unmatched junction bases: 7. CDR1 LNHDA and CDR2 SQIVND come from the germline V gene (reference sequence). CDR3 in amino acids: CASSIDLGQGKGNTIYF. In DNA, the CDR3 is TGTGCCAGTAGTATAGACCTCGGACAGGGGAAAGGAAACACCATATATTTT. The variable domain in full, completed from reference TRBV19 and TRBJ1-3, reads DGGITQSPKYLFRKEGQNVTLSCEQNLNHDAMYWYRQDPGQGLRLIYYSQIVNDFQKGDIAEGYSVSREKKESFPLTVTSAQKNPTAFYLCASSIDLGQGKGNTIYFGEGSWLTVV.

The V gene is TRBV7-8, the J gene TRBJ2-7; unclear D gene. Germline CDR1 reads SGHVS; CDR2 reads FQNEAQ. V lost 5 bases and J lost 1, with 15 bases in between. This CDR3 comprises 15 residues. The CDR3: CASSRGRLTSYEQYF. CDR3 sequence (DNA): TGTGCCAGCAGCCGAGGCAGACTTACTTCCTACGAGCAGTACTTC.

V and J are TRBV24-1 and TRBJ2-7; TRBD2 aligns across 8 bases. The germline CDR1 and CDR2 sequences are KGHDR and SFDVKD. The CDR3 contains 14 residues. The J segment lost 2 bases and the V segment lost 9 bases, leaving 8 bases of the junction unmatched. CDR3 region: CATATSGGAYEQYF. The CDR3 nucleotides read TGTGCCACCGCTACTAGCGGAGGAGCCTACGAGCAGTACTTC.